These 25 T cell receptor beta chains originate from one sample sequenced in a study of T cells in Graves' hyperthyroidism and ophthalmopathy (dated by TCRdb to the late 2010s). Receptor amplification or capture employed multiplex PCR. The sequencing machine was an Illumina HiSeq 2000. The TCR beta CDR3 regions were amplified from the RNA transcripts. The first round of RT-PCR for the TCR CDR3 was performed with the HTBI primer set and the Qiagen OneStep RT-PCR kit. The public sequencing data were trimmed at Q25 with fastp and processed into clonotypes with MiXCR by TCRdb, which kept only in-frame beta chains. Each CDR3 protein gets just one entry, which takes the most common genes and DNA from the rows behind it. Within this sample are 300,000 to 450,000 distinct CDR3 sequences, with around 14% of them counted one time only. The top ten constitute 11% of the sample. Material: blood. Source of these receptors: a woman aged 60-75 years with Graves' hyperthyroidism.

This clonotype was seen a handful of times. V is TRBV2 and J is TRBJ2-7; 9 bases fit TRBD2. This CDR3 is 13 amino acids long. After removal of 6 bases from V and 6 bases from J, the junction contained 6 bases not matched to a gene. Germline assignment: CDR1 SNHLY and CDR2 FYNNEI. CDR3 bases: TGTGCCAGCAGGCGACTAGCGGCAGTCGAGCAGTACTTC. Its translation is CASRRLAAVEQYF. Filled out from reference TRBV2 and TRBJ2-7, the complete variable domain reads EPEVTQTPSHQVTQMGQEVILRCVPISNHLYFYWYRQILGQKVEFLVSFYNNEISEKSEIFDDQFSVERPDGSNFTLKIRSTKLEDSAMYFCASRRLAAVEQYFGPGTRLTVT.

This clonotype was found many times. V is TRBV20-1 and J is TRBJ1-2, with D unclear. Germline V CDR1 and CDR2: DFQATT, SNEGSKA (reference sequence). The germline V and J ends were trimmed by 1 base and 8 bases, with 14 bases remaining between them. The CDR3 covers 13 residues. The CDR3 nucleotides read TGCAGTGCTAGAGCGGACTGGGCGGGGGGCTACACCTTC. The encoded protein is CSARADWAGGYTF.

This clonotype was found many times. The chain has TRBV2 and TRBJ2-5; D possibly corresponds to TRBD1 (6 bases). CDR1 and CDR2 (germline): SNHLY, FYNNEI. V dropped 4 bases and J dropped 1 base, with 13 bases sitting between them. The CDR3 is made up of 15 amino acids. The chain's CDR3 is CASSGQATSQETQYF. CDR3 coding DNA: TGTGCCAGCAGTGGACAGGCGACGAGCCAAGAGACCCAGTACTTC.

At least ten counts were recorded for this clonotype. V is TRBV3-1 and J is TRBJ2-3; D is uncertain. Trimming took 3 bases from V and 5 from J, leaving 9 bases between them. The CDR3 totals 13 residues. CDR1 and CDR2 from the germline V gene are LGHDT and YNNKEL (reference sequence). The CDR3 loop reads CASSQGLQDTQYF. CDR3 nucleotides: TGTGCCAGCAGCCAGGGCCTTCAAGATACGCAGTATTTT.

This clonotype was detected many times. V is TRBV30 and J is TRBJ2-1; 9 positions agree with TRBD1. J was trimmed by 5 bases and V by 0 bases; bases with no gene match: 8. Germline lookup yields CDR1 GTSNPN and CDR2 SVGIG (reference sequence). This CDR3 contains 16 residues. The CDR3 DNA follows: TGTGCCTGGAGTGTCAGACAGGGGGGGCGGCACAATGAGCAGTTCTTC. It translates to CAWSVRQGGRHNEQFF.

This sequence joins TRBV3-1 and TRBJ2-7; 7 nucleotides match TRBD1. The V segment lost 4 bases and the J segment 5 bases; nucleotides outside the gene matches: 11. Per the germline V gene, CDR1 is LGHDT and CDR2 is YNNKEL (reference sequence). This CDR3 spans 15 amino acids. The CDR3: CASSLRQGVQDEQYF. The CDR3 DNA sequence: TGTGCCAGCAGCCTCCGACAGGGAGTTCAGGACGAGCAGTACTTC.

The chain links TRBV27 to TRBJ2-7; D is perhaps TRBD1 (9 bases). This CDR3 contains 16 residues. Germline V lookup: CDR1 MNHEY, CDR2 SMNVEV (reference sequence). V dropped 6 bases and J dropped 5 bases, with 23 bases sitting between them. CDR3 DNA sequence: TGTGCCAGCAGCCTATCGGGGGGGACAGGGCCCCACGAGCAGTACTTC. Its translation is CASSLSGGTGPHEQYF.

At least ten counts were recorded for this clonotype. The chain recombines TRBV20-1 with TRBJ2-1; maybe TRBD1 (5 bases). CDR1 is DFQATT and CDR2 is SNEGSKA in the germline V gene (reference sequence). The CDR3 spans 14 residues. V dropped 1 base and J dropped 1 base, with 8 bases sitting between them. The CDR3 loop is CSARAPGSYNEQFF. Here the CDR3 DNA reads TGCAGTGCTAGAGCGCCAGGGTCCTACAATGAGCAGTTCTTC.

There are many counts of this clonotype. The gene calls are TRBV2 and TRBJ1-1, with a possible D match to TRBD1 (5 bases). Germline V gene sequence: CDR1 SNHLY, CDR2 FYNNEI. CDR3 length equals 13 residues. Trimming removed 8 bases from V and 3 bases from J, with 13 bases in between. The CDR3: CASGTLPHTEAFF. The CDR3 DNA is TGTGCCAGCGGGACTCTTCCTCACACTGAAGCTTTCTTT.

This clonotype occurred a few times. V is TRBV19 and J is TRBJ2-5, with 14 bases identical to TRBD2. Trimming took 6 bases from V and 5 from J; bases not matched to a gene: 11. The CDR3 spans 17 residues. Germline V gene sequence: CDR1 LNHDA, CDR2 SQIVND (reference sequence). The CDR3 DNA is TGTGCCAGTAGCGCGAACGGACTAGCGGGAGGATGGGAGACCCAGTACTTC. Its translation is CASSANGLAGGWETQYF.

This clonotype was seen ten or more times. The CDR3 bases are TGTGCCACCAGTGATATGAATGACGATGAGCAGTTCTTC. Encoded protein: CATSDMNDDEQFF. V usage is TRBV24-1 and J usage is TRBJ2-1; D ambiguous. The CDR3 has 13 amino acids. Trimming took 3 bases from V and 8 from J, leaving 10 bases between them. Germline CDR1 reads KGHDR; CDR2 reads SFDVKD.

This clonotype was seen many times. V and J are TRBV6-5 and TRBJ2-7, with D perhaps TRBD1 or TRBD2 (5 bases each). V dropped 0 bases and J dropped 6 bases, with 12 bases sitting between them. The CDR3 totals 14 residues. Germline V gene data show CDR1 as MNHEY and CDR2 as SVGAGI. The CDR3 region has the DNA TGTGCCAGCAGTTACTCCGAAACTAGGGGCGAGCAGTACTTC. Its protein product is CASSYSETRGEQYF.

Note on this clonotype: At one end, the junction sequence differs from germline, possibly due to a read error. This chain links TRBV13 with TRBJ2-2; the D gene is possibly TRBD1 (6 bases). Germline V lookup: CDR1 PRHDT, CDR2 FYEKMQ (reference sequence). This CDR3 is 12 amino acids long. The CDR3 coding sequence is TGTGCCAGCAGGGGGGACACCGAGGAGCTGTTTTTT. Its protein product is CASRGDTEELFF.

The V and J genes are TRBV2 and TRBJ2-7; 15 bases fit TRBD2. Germline loops: CDR1 SNHLY, CDR2 FYNNEI. There are 15 residues in the CDR3. The trim removed 9 bases at V and 2 bases at J, leaving 5 bases unmatched. The CDR3 region has the DNA TGTGCCAGTACCGGGACTAGCGGGGGGACCTACGAGCAGTACTTC. Translated: CASTGTSGGTYEQYF.

Ten or more counts support this clonotype. The chain combines TRBV7-2 with TRBJ2-7; no clear D gene. Germline values: CDR1 SGHTA, CDR2 FQGNSA. The V and J ends lost 2 bases and 0 bases respectively, with 8 bases between them. CDR3 length: 14 amino acids. CDR3 in amino acids: CASSLQASSYEQYF. The CDR3 DNA follows: TGTGCCAGCAGCTTACAAGCGAGCTCCTACGAGCAGTACTTC.

This clonotype occurred many times. The chain is built from TRBV12-3 or TRBV12-4 and TRBJ1-1; D unresolved. The CDR3 sequence is 13 residues long. V lost 7 bases, J lost 3 bases, and 12 bases lay in between. This chain's CDR3 is CASTGGPHTEAFF. CDR3 sequence (DNA): TGTGCCAGCACCGGAGGACCGCACACTGAAGCTTTCTTT.

At least ten counts were recorded for this clonotype. The chain links TRBV3-1 to TRBJ1-1; TRBD1 matches at 9 bases. CDR1 and CDR2 (germline): LGHDT, YNNKEL (reference sequence). The ends lost 7 bases at V and 11 bases at J; junction bases unmatched: 8. The CDR3 contains 12 residues. DNA for the CDR3: TGTGCCAGCAACCAGGGACAGGGCGGTGCTTTCTTT. This sequence encodes CASNQGQGGAFF.

This clonotype was seen repeatedly, ten times or more. The rearrangement links TRBV20-1 to TRBJ1-2; TRBD1 aligns across 9 bases. V lost 3 bases and J lost 8; bases outside the gene matches: 10. CDR1 and CDR2 from the germline V gene are DFQATT and SNEGSKA (reference sequence). This CDR3 region has 14 residues. CDR3 in amino acids: CSASRGQGARGYTF. CDR3 nucleotide sequence: TGCAGTGCTAGCAGGGGACAGGGTGCTCGAGGCTACACCTTC.

There are a few counts of this clonotype. The chain couples TRBV20-1 to TRBJ2-7; the match to TRBD2 covers 10 bases. Losses at the gene ends were 0 bases for V and 6 bases for J; bases not matched to a gene: 5. The CDR3 loop spans 14 amino acids. Germline values: CDR1 DFQATT, CDR2 SNEGSKA (reference sequence). The CDR3 loop reads CSARDPGLAREQYF. As DNA, the CDR3 is TGCAGTGCTAGAGACCCGGGACTAGCGCGCGAGCAGTACTTC.

This chain connects TRBV6-1 to TRBJ2-2, with 10 positions matching TRBD1. The ends lost 6 bases at V and 5 bases at J; junction bases unmatched: 12. Germline V lookup: CDR1 MNHNS, CDR2 SASEGT. The CDR3 loop spans 17 amino acids. This chain's CDR3 is CASSAHPGQGLTGELFF. The CDR3 DNA is TGTGCCAGCAGCGCCCACCCGGGACAGGGGCTGACCGGGGAGCTGTTTTTT.

This clonotype turned up a few times. The chain joins TRBV6-5 to TRBJ2-1; 12 positions agree with TRBD2. The CDR3 loop spans 20 amino acids. Trimming took 2 bases from V and 0 from J; bases not matched to a gene: 11. The germline V gene has CDR1 MNHEY and CDR2 SVGAGI. The CDR3 DNA reads as TGTGCCAGCAGTTACCCTAGGGCTAGCGGGAGGGGAATCTCCTACAATGAGCAGTTCTTC. This codes for CASSYPRASGRGISYNEQFF.

This clonotype came up a few times. The chain uses TRBV20-1 and TRBJ1-4, with D maybe TRBD1 (5 bases). Germline loops: CDR1 DFQATT, CDR2 SNEGSKA (reference sequence). CDR3 length: 14 amino acids. With 0 bases removed from V and 7 bases from J, the gap between germline ends came to 12 bases. The CDR3 DNA is TGCAGTGCTAGAGATAGCATAGGGGCTGAAAAACTGTTTTTT. It codes for CSARDSIGAEKLFF.

This clonotype was counted many times. The gene calls are TRBV3-1 and TRBJ2-7; a weak D match, TRBD1 (6 bases). V was pared by 0 bases and J by 6 bases, with 12 bases between. Per the germline V gene, CDR1 is LGHDT and CDR2 is YNNKEL (reference sequence). This CDR3 is built from 14 residues. CDR3 sequence reads: CASSQDGGGGEQYF. The DNA of the CDR3 is TGTGCCAGCAGCCAAGATGGGGGCGGTGGCGAGCAGTACTTC.

This clonotype turned up a few times. The rearrangement uses TRBV4-2 and TRBJ1-3; the D gene is possibly TRBD1 (6 bases). The germline gives CDR1 LGHNA, CDR2 YNFKEQ. This CDR3 spans 15 amino acids. The ends were cut back, 1 base at V and 0 bases at J, with 7 bases in the middle. The CDR3 nucleotides are TGTGCCAGCAGCCAAGGGACAGCCTCTGGAAACACCATATATTTT. It specifies CASSQGTASGNTIYF.

As to this clonotype: This may come from a read error, since a much larger clone is one base off. This CDR3 is missing its conserved last phenylalanine or tryptophan, likely due to a read error. The CDR3 bases are TGTGCTAGTGGTTTGAAGATCCCCGGGACCCACCGGGCGGGCAATCAGCCCCAGCATTCT. Amino acids: CASGLKIPGTHRAGNQPQHS. The rearrangement uses TRBV12-5 and TRBJ1-5, with D possibly being TRBD1 (5 bases). This CDR3 region has 20 residues. The germline CDR1 and CDR2 sequences are LGHNT and FRNRAP. V was shortened by 2 bases and J by 2 bases, with 25 bases between the two germline ends.